A single sample is the source of the 31 T cell receptor beta chains below, sequenced in a study of cytomegalovirus exposure and HLA in healthy donors. Using immunoSEQ multiplex PCR, the repertoire was profiled, and TCRdb retains in-frame clones only, with some absent. The sample carries 200,000 or so clones, around nine tenths recorded once. The sample comprised PBMCs. All receptors derive from a woman aged 18 to 35 in good health and CMV-seronegative.

The chain recombines TRBV6-1 with TRBJ2-6; D gene unclear. Germline assignment: CDR1 MNHNS and CDR2 SASEGT. The CDR3 has 15 residues. V was pared by 3 bases and J by 2 bases, with 8 bases between. The CDR3 reads CASSDSGTGANVLTF. The CDR3 DNA reads as TGTGCCAGCAGTGATTCAGGAACTGGGGCCAACGTCCTGACTTTC.

V usage is TRBV15 and J usage is TRBJ1-2, with TRBD1 matching over 7 bases. The germline CDR1 and CDR2 sequences are LNHNV and YYDKDF (reference sequence). The CDR3 length is 14 residues. V lost 5 bases to trimming and J lost 0 bases; unmatched junction nucleotides: 3. CDR3 sequence reads: CATSGDRANYGYTF. DNA for the CDR3: TGTGCCACCAGCGGGGACAGAGCTAACTATGGCTACACCTTC.

This clone has just a few counts. This sequence joins TRBV30 and TRBJ1-2; TRBD1 matches 8 bases. Trimming cost V 1 base and J 7 bases; bases outside gene matches: 5. This CDR3 comprises 13 residues. Germline V gene data show CDR1 as GTSNPN and CDR2 as SVGIG (reference sequence). In nucleotides, the CDR3 is TGTGCCTGGAGTGCCCAGGGGGCGGGTGGCTACACCTTC. It translates to CAWSAQGAGGYTF.

The chain links TRBV6-5 to TRBJ2-1, with 11 bases fitting TRBD1. Germline CDR1 and CDR2: MNHEY and SVGAGI. V shed 5 bases, J shed 7 bases, and the junction held 7 bases outside the gene matches. CDR3 length: 15 residues. The CDR3: CASSKPGQGGNEQFF. The CDR3 DNA sequence: TGTGCCAGCAGTAAACCGGGACAGGGGGGAAATGAGCAGTTCTTC.

V and J are TRBV11-2 and TRBJ2-1; D unresolved. Trimming shortened V by 5 bases and J by 0 bases, and 14 bases separated the two germline ends. The CDR3 contains 16 residues. Germline V CDR1 and CDR2: SGHAT, FQNNGV. The CDR3 loop reads CASSEVELRSYNEQFF. CDR3 bases: TGTGCCAGCAGCGAAGTAGAACTACGCTCCTACAATGAGCAGTTCTTC.

This chain uses TRBV2 with TRBJ2-4, with 8 positions matching TRBD2. With 3 bases clipped from V and 5 bases from J, the junction kept 9 bases outside the gene matches. Per the germline V gene, CDR1 is SNHLY and CDR2 is FYNNEI. The CDR3 extends over 16 amino acids. The CDR3 is CASSEGGRRGENIQYF. The CDR3 DNA is TGTGCCAGCAGTGAGGGCGGGAGGCGTGGTGAAAACATTCAGTACTTC.

The chain links TRBV10-2 to TRBJ1-4; 7 positions agree with TRBD1. The CDR3 has 16 amino acids. The V segment lost 8 bases and the J segment 3 bases; nucleotides outside the gene matches: 12. The germline gives CDR1 WSHSY, CDR2 SAAADI. CDR3 sequence: CASRPLPTGPNEKLFF. In nucleotides, the CDR3 is TGCGCCAGCCGACCCCTCCCGACAGGGCCTAATGAAAAACTGTTTTTT.

The V call is TRBV5-1, the J call TRBJ2-1, with a weak D call TRBD2 (6 bases). The CDR3 length is 15 residues. Germline CDR1 SGHRS, CDR2 YFSETQ. V lost 0 bases and J lost 8, with 15 bases in between. The chain's CDR3 is CASSLELAGVDEQFF. CDR3 nucleotide sequence: TGCGCCAGCAGCTTGGAACTAGCCGGCGTAGATGAGCAGTTCTTC. The full variable domain, rest sourced from reference TRBV5-1 and TRBJ2-1, is KAGVTQTPRYLIKTRGQQVTLSCSPISGHRSVSWYQQTPGQGLQFLFEYFSETQRNKGNFPGRFSGRQFSNSRSEMNVSTLELGDSALYLCASSLELAGVDEQFFGPGTRLTVL.

The chain is built from TRBV27 and TRBJ1-4, with TRBD1 as a possible D gene (5 bases). The V end was cut by 8 bases, the J end by 7 bases, with 17 bases between. The germline V gene encodes CDR1 MNHEY and CDR2 SMNVEV (reference sequence). The CDR3 length is 14 residues. CDR3 DNA: TGTGCCAGCGGAGGGGAGGGTTTGGGTGAAAAACTGTTTTTT. It specifies CASGGEGLGEKLFF.

The V call is TRBV7-6, the J call TRBJ2-2, with 12 bases lining up with TRBD2. The CDR3 has 17 amino acids. Per the germline V gene, CDR1 is SGHVS and CDR2 is FNYEAQ. V lost 5 bases, J lost 4 bases, and 8 bases stayed unmatched. For the CDR3, the DNA is TGTGCCAGCAGCCCGACTAGCGGGAGCAGGGCCACCGGGGAGCTGTTTTTT. This sequence encodes CASSPTSGSRATGELFF.

This clone showed up just once. The rearrangement uses TRBV18 and TRBJ2-7; 7 bases fit TRBD2. The V gene's germline CDR1 is KGHSH and CDR2 LQKENI. Unmatched junction bases numbered 4, after V lost 3 bases and J lost 5 bases. The CDR3 has 13 amino acids. The CDR3 loop reads CASSPLREDEQYF. The CDR3, as DNA: TGTGCCAGCTCACCCCTTCGGGAGGACGAGCAGTACTTC.

This rearrangement joins TRBV2 to TRBJ2-2; 11 bases map to TRBD2. V lost 4 bases, J lost 5 bases, and 3 bases stayed unmatched. The germline gives CDR1 SNHLY, CDR2 FYNNEI. The CDR3 contains 15 residues. CDR3: CASSGTSGRTGELFF. The CDR3 DNA is TGTGCCAGCAGTGGGACTAGCGGGCGGACCGGGGAGCTGTTTTTT.

J is TRBJ2-3 and V is TRBV29-1, with 8 bases that match TRBD2. V shed 7 bases, J shed 1 base, and the junction held 22 bases outside the gene matches. This CDR3 comprises 19 residues. Germline V gene data show CDR1 as SQVTM and CDR2 as ANQGSEA. CDR3 residues: CSAQNHPQRESSGTDTQYF. The CDR3 coding sequence is TGCAGCGCCCAAAACCACCCCCAGCGGGAGTCGTCCGGCACAGATACGCAGTATTTT.

The CDR3 region is CASRRDSNEKLFF. The CDR3 DNA is TGTGCCAGCAGAAGGGACTCTAATGAAAAACTGTTTTTT. The V call is TRBV6-1, the J call TRBJ1-4; the D gene is possibly TRBD1 (5 bases). The CDR3 is 13 amino acids. V lost 6 bases and J 3 bases, leaving 8 bases between the germline ends. CDR1 is MNHNS and CDR2 is SASEGT in the germline V gene.

The V call is TRBV28, the J call TRBJ1-1; 12 positions match TRBD1. Germline values: CDR1 MDHEN, CDR2 SYDVKM. The V and J ends lost 6 bases and 2 bases, in that order; junction bases with no gene match: 7. CDR3 length equals 16 residues. CDR3 protein: CASRRRDRGRNTEAFF. The CDR3 DNA is TGTGCCAGCAGGCGCCGGGACAGGGGGCGAAACACTGAAGCTTTCTTT.

The chain links TRBV15 to TRBJ2-5; 7 bases are shared with TRBD2. The CDR3 sequence is 13 residues long. Germline V gene lookup returns CDR1 LNHNV and CDR2 YYDKDF (reference sequence). Trimming cost V 1 base and J 4 bases; bases outside gene matches: 0. CDR3 protein: CATSRAGGETQYF. In DNA, the CDR3 is TGTGCCACCAGCAGAGCGGGGGGAGAGACCCAGTACTTC.

The chain couples TRBV6-5 to TRBJ1-3, with D perhaps TRBD1 (6 bases). V was shortened by 8 bases and J by 3 bases, with 14 bases between the two germline ends. Germline CDR1 MNHEY, CDR2 SVGAGI. This CDR3 contains 14 residues. The CDR3 DNA reads as TGTGCCAGCCATCGGCAGGGGAATGGAAACACCATATATTTT. Translating it yields CASHRQGNGNTIYF.

The rearrangement links TRBV6-1 to TRBJ2-4; tentative D call: TRBD1 (5 bases). Germline V gene sequence: CDR1 MNHNS, CDR2 SASEGT. This CDR3 comprises 16 residues. The ends were cut back, 4 bases at V and 1 base at J, with 14 bases in the middle. The CDR3 sequence is CASSAPGSGAKNIQYF. CDR3 coding DNA: TGTGCCAGCAGTGCGCCAGGGTCGGGTGCCAAAAACATTCAGTACTTC.

The J gene is TRBJ2-7, the V gene TRBV19, with 9 bases matching TRBD1. This CDR3 is built from 12 residues. Per germline, CDR1 LNHDA and CDR2 SQIVND (reference sequence). With V trimmed by 11 bases and J by 7 bases, 9 bases remained unmatched. The CDR3, as DNA: TGTGCCCGAAGCACAGGGGGCCCTGAGCAGTACTTC. Amino acids: CARSTGGPEQYF.

This clone was recorded a few times. The chain couples TRBV5-1 to TRBJ1-5; 8 bases match TRBD1. The CDR3 totals 15 residues. The V gene end was trimmed by 5 bases and the J gene end by 1 base; junction bases not matched to a gene: 5. The V gene's germline CDR1 is SGHRS and CDR2 YFSETQ. The CDR3 here is CASSLDRGSNQPQHF. CDR3 in DNA: TGCGCCAGCAGTTTAGACAGGGGAAGCAATCAGCCCCAGCATTTT.

V gene TRBV18 combines with J gene TRBJ2-5; the match to TRBD1 covers 11 bases. The CDR3 runs 16 residues. The V and J ends lost 6 bases and 5 bases, in that order; junction bases with no gene match: 11. CDR1 is KGHSH, CDR2 LQKENI, per germline. The CDR3 loop is CASSLNPRTGGETQYF. CDR3 nucleotides: TGTGCCAGCTCCCTCAACCCCAGGACAGGGGGCGAGACCCAGTACTTC.

This clone occurred once. The rearrangement joins TRBV19 to TRBJ2-2; maybe TRBD2 (5 bases). Germline V lookup: CDR1 LNHDA, CDR2 SQIVND (reference sequence). V was shortened by 4 bases and J by 0 bases, with 6 bases between the two germline ends. The CDR3 is made up of 14 amino acids. DNA of the CDR3: TGTGCCAGTAGTACGGGATCGAACACCGGGGAGCTGTTTTTT. It encodes CASSTGSNTGELFF.

The chain recombines TRBV10-3 with TRBJ1-5; 10 nucleotides line up with TRBD1. CDR1 and CDR2 from the germline V gene are ENHRY and SYGVKD. This CDR3 has 15 residues. The junction had 6 bases not matched to a gene; V was cut back by 6 bases and J by 4 bases. CDR3: CAISPMGQGNQPQHF. DNA of the CDR3: TGTGCCATCAGCCCCATGGGACAGGGGAATCAGCCCCAGCATTTT.

The chain joins TRBV15 to TRBJ2-7; 8 bases are shared with TRBD2. The CDR3 sequence is 15 residues long. Trimming at V came to 5 bases and at J to 3 bases, leaving 9 bases not matched to a gene. The germline CDR1 and CDR2 sequences are LNHNV and YYDKDF (reference sequence). CDR3 DNA sequence: TGTGCCACCAGCGGACCGGGACTAGGGTTCTACGAGCAGTACTTC. Its translation: CATSGPGLGFYEQYF.

This rearrangement joins TRBV2 to TRBJ1-1; D unclear. The CDR3 contains 13 residues. The V and J ends lost 6 bases and 4 bases respectively, with 12 bases between them. Germline V CDR1 and CDR2: SNHLY, FYNNEI. The CDR3 nucleotides read TGTGCCAGCAGCGGCCTTGGACTCACTGAAGCTTTCTTT. This gives the protein CASSGLGLTEAFF. The whole variable domain, filled in from reference TRBV2 and TRBJ1-1, reads EPEVTQTPSHQVTQMGQEVILRCVPISNHLYFYWYRQILGQKVEFLVSFYNNEISEKSEIFDDQFSVERPDGSNFTLKIRSTKLEDSAMYFCASSGLGLTEAFFGQGTRLTVV.

The DNA for the CDR3 is TGTGCCAGCAGCCAGGGTCTAGGCTACGAGCAGTACTTC. Translating gives CASSQGLGYEQYF. The chain links TRBV7-2 to TRBJ2-7; possibly TRBD1 for D (5 bases). CDR1 and CDR2 (germline): SGHTA, FQGNSA. V lost 5 bases, J lost 3 bases, and 11 bases lay in between. The CDR3 has 13 amino acids.

This rearrangement joins TRBV5-6 to TRBJ2-7; 10 bases match TRBD2. The V and J ends lost 5 bases and 1 base, in that order; junction bases with no gene match: 3. CDR1 and CDR2 from the germline V gene are SGHDT and YYEEEE. The CDR3 runs to 14 residues. In nucleotides, the CDR3 is TGTGCCAGCAGTAAAGCGGGAGGGTCCTACGAGCAGTACTTC. Translation: CASSKAGGSYEQYF.

V usage is TRBV5-1 and J usage is TRBJ2-2, with a weak D call TRBD1 (6 bases). The CDR3 length is 12 residues. Germline V gene data show CDR1 as SGHRS and CDR2 as YFSETQ. V lost 6 bases and J 5 bases, leaving 8 bases between the germline ends. In DNA form, the CDR3 reads TGCGCCAGCACCACAGGGACCGGGGAGCTGTTTTTT. As protein: CASTTGTGELFF.

V and J are TRBV27 and TRBJ2-7; D uncertain. Trimming took off 4 bases at V and 0 bases at J, with 4 bases between the two ends. The CDR3 covers 12 residues. CDR1 MNHEY and CDR2 SMNVEV come from the germline V gene (reference sequence). The CDR3 sequence: CASSSSSYEQYF. For the CDR3, the DNA is TGTGCCAGCAGTTCCAGCTCCTACGAGCAGTACTTC.

The genes are TRBV29-1 and TRBJ1-5; D gene uncertain. Trimming pared 7 bases from V and 7 bases from J, leaving 14 bases between. CDR1 SQVTM and CDR2 ANQGSEA come from the germline V gene. This CDR3 comprises 12 residues. As DNA, the CDR3 is TGCAGCGCCGGGGAGTACATGCAGCCCCAGCATTTT. Translated: CSAGEYMQPQHF.

V usage is TRBV15 and J usage is TRBJ2-7; TRBD1 might be the D (6 bases). Germline lookup yields CDR1 LNHNV and CDR2 YYDKDF (reference sequence). Trimming took off 4 bases at V and 7 bases at J, with 14 bases between the two ends. This CDR3 contains 13 residues. The CDR3 region is CATSMNRATEQYF. CDR3 nucleotide sequence: TGTGCCACCAGCATGAACAGGGCTACGGAGCAGTACTTC.